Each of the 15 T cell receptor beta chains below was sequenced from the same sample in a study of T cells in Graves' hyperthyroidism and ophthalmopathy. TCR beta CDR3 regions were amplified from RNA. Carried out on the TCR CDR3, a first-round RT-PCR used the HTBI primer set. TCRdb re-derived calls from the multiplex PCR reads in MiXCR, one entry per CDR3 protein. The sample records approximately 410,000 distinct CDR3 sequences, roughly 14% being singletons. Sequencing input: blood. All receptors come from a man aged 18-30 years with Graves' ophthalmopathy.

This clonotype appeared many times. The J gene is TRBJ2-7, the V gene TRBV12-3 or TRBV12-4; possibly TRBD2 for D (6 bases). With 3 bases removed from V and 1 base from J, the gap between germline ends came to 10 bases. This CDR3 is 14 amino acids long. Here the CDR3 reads CASSFSGTSYEQYF. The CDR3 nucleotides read TGTGCCAGCAGTTTCTCAGGGACTTCCTACGAGCAGTACTTC.

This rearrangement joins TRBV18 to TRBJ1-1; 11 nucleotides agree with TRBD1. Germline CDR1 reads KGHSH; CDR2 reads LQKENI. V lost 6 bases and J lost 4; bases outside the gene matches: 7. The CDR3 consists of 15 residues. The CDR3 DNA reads TGTGCCAGCTCTACGTCGGACAGGGGGCTCACTGAAGCTTTCTTT. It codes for CASSTSDRGLTEAFF.

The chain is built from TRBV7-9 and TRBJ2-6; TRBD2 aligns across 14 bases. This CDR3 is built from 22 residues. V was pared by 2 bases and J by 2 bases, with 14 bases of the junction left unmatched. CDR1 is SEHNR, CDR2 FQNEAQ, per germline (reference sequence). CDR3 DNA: TGTGCCAGCAGCTTACCTTTGGACCCGGGACTAGCGGGAGAGGCTGGGGCCAACGTCCTGACTTTC. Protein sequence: CASSLPLDPGLAGEAGANVLTF.

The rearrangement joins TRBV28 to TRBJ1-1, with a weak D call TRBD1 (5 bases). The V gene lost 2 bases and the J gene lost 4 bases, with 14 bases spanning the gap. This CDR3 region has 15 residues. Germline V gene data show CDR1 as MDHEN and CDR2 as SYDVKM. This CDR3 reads CASSLSMGVGTEAFF. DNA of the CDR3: TGTGCCAGCAGTTTAAGTATGGGGGTCGGCACTGAAGCTTTCTTT.

In nucleotides, the CDR3 is TGTGCCAGCAGCTCGGGACTTCTCGCCTACGAGCAGTACTTC. Protein sequence: CASSSGLLAYEQYF. The chain couples TRBV7-2 to TRBJ2-7; possibly TRBD2 for D (6 bases). This CDR3 is built from 14 residues. Germline assignment: CDR1 SGHTA and CDR2 FQGNSA. Trimming shortened V by 4 bases and J by 2 bases, and 12 bases separated the two germline ends. The full variable domain, completed using reference TRBV7-2 and TRBJ2-7, is GAGVSQSPSNKVTEKGKDVELRCDPISGHTALYWYRQSLGQGLEFLIYFQGNSAPDKSGLPSDRFSAERTGGSVSTLTIQRTQQEDSAVYLCASSSGLLAYEQYFGPGTRLTVT.

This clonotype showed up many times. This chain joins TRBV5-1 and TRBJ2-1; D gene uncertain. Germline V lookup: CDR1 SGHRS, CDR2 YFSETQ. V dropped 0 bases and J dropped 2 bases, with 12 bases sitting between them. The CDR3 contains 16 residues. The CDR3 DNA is TGCGCCAGCAGCTTGGTCCCCCCAGGCCCCTACAATGAGCAGTTCTTC. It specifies CASSLVPPGPYNEQFF.

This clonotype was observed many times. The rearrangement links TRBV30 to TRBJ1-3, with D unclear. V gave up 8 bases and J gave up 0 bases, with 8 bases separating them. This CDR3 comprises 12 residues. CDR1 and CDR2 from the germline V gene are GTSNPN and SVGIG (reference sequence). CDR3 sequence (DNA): TGTGCCAACTCTTTCTCTGGAAACACCATATATTTT. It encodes CANSFSGNTIYF. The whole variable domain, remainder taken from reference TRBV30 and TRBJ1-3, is SQTIHQWPATLVQPVGSPLSLECTVEGTSNPNLYWYRQAAGRGLQLLFYSVGIGQISSEVPQNLSASRPQDRQFILSSKKLLLSDSGFYLCANSFSGNTIYFGEGSWLTVV.

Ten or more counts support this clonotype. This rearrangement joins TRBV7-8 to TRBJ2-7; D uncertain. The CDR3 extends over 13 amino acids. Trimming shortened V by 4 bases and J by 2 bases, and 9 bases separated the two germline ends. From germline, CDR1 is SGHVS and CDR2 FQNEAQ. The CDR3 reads CASSSPNPYEQYF. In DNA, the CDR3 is TGTGCCAGCAGCTCCCCGAATCCCTACGAGCAGTACTTC.

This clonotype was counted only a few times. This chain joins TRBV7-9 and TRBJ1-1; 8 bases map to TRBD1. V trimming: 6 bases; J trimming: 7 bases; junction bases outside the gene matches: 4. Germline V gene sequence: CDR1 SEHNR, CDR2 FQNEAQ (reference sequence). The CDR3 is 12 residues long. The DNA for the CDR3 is TGTGCCAGCAGGCAGGGGGCGCGTGAAGCTTTCTTT. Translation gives CASRQGAREAFF.

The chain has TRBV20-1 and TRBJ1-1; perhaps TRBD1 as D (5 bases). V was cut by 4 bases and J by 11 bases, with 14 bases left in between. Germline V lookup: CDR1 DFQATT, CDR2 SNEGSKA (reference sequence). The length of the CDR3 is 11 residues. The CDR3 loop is CSATGGSVAFF. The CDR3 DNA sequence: TGCAGTGCTACGGGGGGATCAGTGGCTTTCTTT.

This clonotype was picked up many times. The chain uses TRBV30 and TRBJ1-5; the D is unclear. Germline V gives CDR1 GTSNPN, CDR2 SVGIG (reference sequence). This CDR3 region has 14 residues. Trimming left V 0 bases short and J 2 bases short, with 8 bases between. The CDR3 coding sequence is TGTGCCTGGAGTGTATTCGACCGCAATCAGCCCCAGCATTTT. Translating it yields CAWSVFDRNQPQHF.

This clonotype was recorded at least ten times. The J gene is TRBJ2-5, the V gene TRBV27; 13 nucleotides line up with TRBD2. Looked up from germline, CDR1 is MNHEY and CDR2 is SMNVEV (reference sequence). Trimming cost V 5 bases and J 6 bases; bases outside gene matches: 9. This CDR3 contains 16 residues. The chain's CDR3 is CASSAMGTSGEQTQYF. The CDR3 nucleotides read TGTGCCAGCAGTGCCATGGGGACTAGCGGGGAGCAGACCCAGTACTTC.

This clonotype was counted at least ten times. The CDR3 sequence is CSATVGREQFF. The DNA of the CDR3 is TGCAGTGCTACGGTCGGGAGGGAGCAGTTCTTC. The chain combines TRBV20-1 with TRBJ2-1; TRBD2 aligns across 7 bases. Trimming cost V 4 bases and J 10 bases; bases outside gene matches: 4. In germline, CDR1 is DFQATT, CDR2 SNEGSKA (reference sequence). There are 11 residues in the CDR3.

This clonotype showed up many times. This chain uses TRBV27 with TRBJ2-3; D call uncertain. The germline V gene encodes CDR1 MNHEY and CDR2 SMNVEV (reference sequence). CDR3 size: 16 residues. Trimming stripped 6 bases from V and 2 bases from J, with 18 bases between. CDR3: CASRPIDGPYTDTQYF. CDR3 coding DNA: TGTGCCAGCAGACCTATTGACGGACCCTACACAGATACGCAGTATTTT.

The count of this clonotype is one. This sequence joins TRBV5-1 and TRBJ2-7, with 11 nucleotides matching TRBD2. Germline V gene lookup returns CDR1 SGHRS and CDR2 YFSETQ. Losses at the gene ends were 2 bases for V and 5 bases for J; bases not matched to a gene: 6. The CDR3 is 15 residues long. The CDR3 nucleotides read TGCGCCAGCAGCTTCTTAGCGGGAGGGCCTAACGAGCAGTACTTC. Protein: CASSFLAGGPNEQYF.